A selection of T cell receptor beta chains follows, all from one sample in a study of blood T cell repertoires in COVID-19. Repertoires were generated with immunoSEQ multiplex PCR, while TCRdb's copy carries only in-frame clones and drops some. The sample contains roughly 180,000 clones, 75% to 90% of which appear only once. Sequences were obtained from peripheral blood. These receptors were taken from a woman aged 55-70 years with acute or convalescent COVID-19. The CDR3 runs from the conserved cysteine through the conserved F or W. Each record gives: J gene, V gene, D gene, CDR3 length, clone size, CDR3 DNA, CDR3 protein. A D gene is named only where the DNA matches it firmly. Not all rows give a size; the values are once, few, many and, for expanded clones, a class.

TRBJ1-4	TRBV6-6	.	17	.	TGTGCCAGCAGTCCCTCTCAGGGGTGGCGTGGTAATGAAAAACTGTTTTTT	CASSPSQGWRGNEKLFF
TRBJ1-5	TRBV5-5	.	14	.	TGTGCCAGCGGGCCCTTGACAGAGAATCAGCCCCAGCATTTT	CASGPLTENQPQHF
TRBJ2-1	TRBV27	TRBD1	16	.	TGTGCCAGCAGTGAAATCGGGACAGGGGTTTACAATGAGCAGTTCTTC	CASSEIGTGVYNEQFF
TRBJ2-5	TRBV10-3	.	12	.	TGTGCCATCAGTGCGTACCAAGAGACCCAGTACTTC	CAISAYQETQYF
TRBJ2-1	TRBV27	TRBD2	18	.	TGTGCCAGCAGTTACATTACCGGACTAGCGGGAGGGCTAGGTGAGCAGTTCTTC	CASSYITGLAGGLGEQFF
TRBJ1-5	TRBV11-2	.	15	.	TGTGCCAGCAGCCGGACTGCAGGGAGGGGGCAGCCCCAGCATTTT	CASSRTAGRGQPQHF
TRBJ1-2	TRBV18	TRBD1	15	.	TGTGCCAGCTCACCAAACAGGGGCTTGGGCTATGGCTACACCTTC	CASSPNRGLGYGYTF
TRBJ1-1	TRBV30	.	12	.	TGTGCCGCCCACCGGGGGGACACTGAAGCTTTCTTT	CAAHRGDTEAFF
TRBJ1-4	TRBV21-1	.	20	few	TGTGCCAGCAGCAAAAGGTTTAGGGCAGGGGGAAAGCCTTGGTGGGAAAAACTGTTTTTT	CASSKRFRAGGKPWWEKLFF
TRBJ1-1	TRBV19	.	15	.	TGTGCCAGTTTAAACACTTGGCTGGGAGGAACTGAAGCTTTCTTT	CASLNTWLGGTEAFF
TRBJ1-4	TRBV5-6	.	13	.	TGTGCCAGCAGCGTCCGAGGTGATGAAAAACTGTTTTTT	CASSVRGDEKLFF
TRBJ1-1	TRBV15	TRBD1	15	.	TGTGCCACCAGCAGAGAACCGACAGGGTCCACTGAAGCTTTCTTT	CATSREPTGSTEAFF
TRBJ1-1	TRBV10-3	TRBD1	17	.	TGTGCCATCAGTGAGTCGGGGAGGGGGACAGGGAACACTGAAGCTTTCTTT	CAISESGRGTGNTEAFF
TRBJ1-2	TRBV6-6	.	14	.	TGTGCCAGCAGCCTGGAGGGCGAGAGTCTCGGCTACACCTTC	CASSLEGESLGYTF
TRBJ1-1	TRBV5-1	TRBD1	13	.	TGCGCCAGCATGACCGGGACAGACACTGAAGCTTTCTTT	CASMTGTDTEAFF
TRBJ2-1	TRBV6-1	TRBD2	16	.	TGTGCCAGCAGTGACCAGACTAGCGGGAGGGCGAATGAGCAGTTCTTC	CASSDQTSGRANEQFF
TRBJ1-1	TRBV6-1	TRBD1	15	.	TGTGCCAGCAGTGAAGCCCGACAGGGTACCACTGAAGCTTTCTTT	CASSEARQGTTEAFF
TRBJ1-1	TRBV4-1	TRBD1	15	once	TGCGCCAGCAGGCTCGGAGGGGGCCAGAACACTGAAGCTTTCTTT	CASRLGGGQNTEAFF
TRBJ2-1	TRBV11-3	TRBD1	16	.	TGTGCCAGCAGCTGGGCCGGGACAGGGAGCCACAATGAGCAGTTCTTC	CASSWAGTGSHNEQFF
TRBJ2-1	TRBV9	.	14	.	TGTGCCAGCAGCGTAGCCCCCTCGTTCAATGAGCAGTTCTTC	CASSVAPSFNEQFF
TRBJ2-3	TRBV19	TRBD2	16	.	TGTGCCAGTAGTATGTTGGTAGCGGGAGGGCGGAAGACGCAGTATTTT	CASSMLVAGGRKTQYF
TRBJ1-1	TRBV28	.	15	.	TGTGCCAGCAGTTCACCCTCGACAGGGAACACTGAAGCTTTCTTT	CASSSPSTGNTEAFF
TRBJ1-1	TRBV10-3	.	15	.	TGTGCCATCAAGGGGGATGGGTTGGGGAACACTGAAGCTTTCTTT	CAIKGDGLGNTEAFF
TRBJ1-1	TRBV10-2	TRBD1	13	.	TGCGCCAGCACCACAGGGGTGACCACTGAAGCTTTCTTT	CASTTGVTTEAFF
TRBJ2-7	TRBV11-2	.	15	.	TGTGCCAGCACCTCGAAGGGAGGCGCCCCCTACGAGCAGTACTTC	CASTSKGGAPYEQYF
TRBJ2-2	TRBV7-2	TRBD2	16	few	TGTGCCAGCAGCTTTGCTTCTCTAGCGGGAACCGGGGAGCTGTTTTTT	CASSFASLAGTGELFF
TRBJ1-1	TRBV15	TRBD1	14	.	TGTGCCACCAGCAGTGGACAGGGTTGGACTGAAGCTTTCTTT	CATSSGQGWTEAFF
TRBJ2-1	TRBV27	.	15	.	TGTGCCAGCAGTCCCATCCCGGGGACCTACAATGAGCAGTTCTTC	CASSPIPGTYNEQFF
TRBJ1-5	TRBV10-2	.	13	.	TGCGCCAGCAGTGACAGAAGCAATCAGCCCCAGCATTTT	CASSDRSNQPQHF
TRBJ1-3	TRBV18	TRBD1	16	.	TGTGCCAGCTCACCACCGGGACAGACAATTGGAAACACCATATATTTT	CASSPPGQTIGNTIYF
TRBJ1-5	TRBV19	.	9	.	TGTGCCACCCGGACAGTTGGGAATTTT	CATRTVGNF
TRBJ2-1	TRBV28	TRBD2	17	.	TGTGCCAGCAGCCCCTCCGGGGCGGGAGGGCCCCACAATGAGCAGTTCTTC	CASSPSGAGGPHNEQFF